The rows below give T cell receptor beta chains drawn from one sample of a study of CD8 T cells in Susac syndrome. TCRdb called the immunoSEQ multiplex PCR reads again in MiXCR, with one record for every CDR3 protein. The sample has some 170,000 distinct CDR3 sequences, approximately 94% seen once; the top ten hold about 0.095%. The sequencing sample was made of CD4+ T cells from PBMCs. The receptors here all came from a human donor with multiple sclerosis. Both conserved end residues are part of each CDR3. Each record gives: clone size, V gene, D gene, J gene, CDR3 DNA, CDR3 protein. A D gene is named only where the DNA matches it firmly. A clone size is listed for some rows: how often the clone was seen (once, few, many), or a class if it is expanded.

>.|TRBV5-6|TRBD1|TRBJ2-3
TGTGCCAGCAGCGAGACAGGGGTCCCAGATACGCAGTATTTT
CASSETGVPDTQYF
>.|TRBV6-2/TRBV6-3|.|TRBJ2-1
TGTGCCAGCAGTTACTGGGACACACTAAGGAATGAGCAGTTCTTC
CASSYWDTLRNEQFF
>.|TRBV27|.|TRBJ2-7
TGTGCCAGCAGTTTTGAACCTCGACTAGCAGGTGGGGGACAATACGAGCAGTACTTC
CASSFEPRLAGGGQYEQYF
>.|TRBV9|.|TRBJ2-3
TGTGCCAGCAGCGTATCAGCGGCGCCAGATACGCAGTATTTT
CASSVSAAPDTQYF
>.|TRBV9|.|TRBJ2-1
TGTGCCAGCAGCGGACCGGGCCTCGATAGGTACAATGAGCAGTTCTTC
CASSGPGLDRYNEQFF
>once|TRBV7-3|.|TRBJ2-1
TGTGCCAGCAGCCGACGGAGTGGTTTGGGGCAGGGGGGGAATGAGCAGTTCTTC
CASSRRSGLGQGGNEQFF
>.|TRBV6-2/TRBV6-3|.|TRBJ1-1
TGTGCCAGCAGTCCCGTTGGGCCGGTGAACACTGAAGCTTTCTTT
CASSPVGPVNTEAFF
>.|TRBV29-1|.|TRBJ2-3
TGCAGCGTCGGGGTTGCAGATACGCAGTATTTT
CSVGVADTQYF
>.|TRBV9|.|TRBJ2-5
TGTGCCAGCAGCGTAGGAGCCGAAGAGACCCAGTACTTC
CASSVGAEETQYF
>.|TRBV20-1|.|TRBJ1-5
TGCAGTGCTAGACTCTCGGACAGTAATCAGCCCCAGCATTTT
CSARLSDSNQPQHF
>.|TRBV6-2/TRBV6-3|.|TRBJ2-1
TGTGCCAGCAGTTACGGGTTGCGGGATGAGGGTGAGCAGTTCTTC
CASSYGLRDEGEQFF
>once|TRBV7-2|.|TRBJ1-6
TGTGCCAGCAGCCGCTTATATTCACCCCTCCACTTT
CASSRLYSPLHF
>.|TRBV29-1|.|TRBJ2-7
TGCAGCGTTGGGAAAGGGCCGCCAACCTACGAGCAGTACTTC
CSVGKGPPTYEQYF
>.|TRBV18|.|TRBJ2-5
TGTGCCAGCTCGCCCAGGGTCGGAGGACAAGAGACCCAGTACTTC
CASSPRVGGQETQYF
>.|TRBV29-1|.|TRBJ1-1
TGCAGCGTGCTTGGACAAGTAAACACTGAAGCTTTCTTT
CSVLGQVNTEAFF
>.|TRBV12-3/TRBV12-4|TRBD1|TRBJ2-2
TGTGCCAGCAGCTCCACTCCGGGACAGATCACCGGGGAGCTGTTTTTT
CASSSTPGQITGELFF
>.|TRBV4-3|.|TRBJ2-1
TGCGCCAGCAGCCAAGGCCTCGGGCAGCACAATGAGCAGTTCTTC
CASSQGLGQHNEQFF
>.|TRBV30|.|TRBJ2-5
TGTGCCTGGAGTGTACTAACTACTGAGACCCAGTACTTC
CAWSVLTTETQYF
>once|TRBV28|.|TRBJ2-7
TGTGCCAGCAGTTCCCCTAGCAGGCCTGCAAGCGAGCAGTACTTC
CASSSPSRPASEQYF
>.|TRBV27|.|TRBJ1-3
TGTGCCAGCAGAAAAATTTCGTCTGGAAACACCATATATTTT
CASRKISSGNTIYF
>.|TRBV27|.|TRBJ2-2
TGTGCCAGCAGTTTATCAAGAGGACCCGGGGAGCTGTTTTTT
CASSLSRGPGELFF
>.|TRBV7-9|TRBD2|TRBJ2-5
TGTGCCAGCAGCCTCGGAGCGGGAGTTTATCCGGAGACCCAGTACTTC
CASSLGAGVYPETQYF
>.|TRBV7-8|.|TRBJ2-2
TGTGCCAGCAGCTTAAGGGTAGCAGGGAGCACCGGGGAGCTGTTTTTT
CASSLRVAGSTGELFF
>.|TRBV5-1|.|TRBJ1-1
TGCGCCAGCAGCTACGGACAGAGCCGACAAGCTTTCTTT
CASSYGQSRQAFF
>.|TRBV18|.|TRBJ2-7
TGTGCCAGCTCACGCGGGGTGGGGGAAGGAGAGCAGTACTTC
CASSRGVGEGEQYF
>.|TRBV30|.|TRBJ2-1
TGTGCCTGGAGTGCCAAAGCGGGTGGGAATGAGCAGTTCTTC
CAWSAKAGGNEQFF
>few|TRBV6-6|.|TRBJ2-7
TGTGCCAGCACGGACAGCTCCTACGAGCAGTACTTC
CASTDSSYEQYF
>.|TRBV20-1|.|TRBJ2-7
TGCAGTGCCACGAAGACAGGCGATGCCTACGAGCAGTACTTC
CSATKTGDAYEQYF
>.|TRBV30|.|TRBJ1-1
TGTGCCTGGATTCGGCGTCAGGTGAACACTGAAGCTTTCTTT
CAWIRRQVNTEAFF
>.|TRBV12-3/TRBV12-4|TRBD2|TRBJ2-5
TGTGCCAGCCAAAACTTAGCGGGGAATGGAGAGACCCAGTACTTC
CASQNLAGNGETQYF
>.|TRBV11-2|.|TRBJ2-1
TGTGCCAGCAGCTCCTCTAGACTAGTCAGCGATGAGCAGTTCTTC
CASSSSRLVSDEQFF
>once|TRBV5-1|TRBD1|TRBJ2-7
TGCGCCAGCAGCGTTGGGGACAGGGGAGGAGGCGAGCAGTACTTC
CASSVGDRGGGEQYF
>.|TRBV30|TRBD2|TRBJ2-4
TGTGCCTGGAGTGTTGGGACTAGCGGTAAAAACATTCAGTACTTC
CAWSVGTSGKNIQYF
>.|TRBV30|.|TRBJ2-2
TGTGCCTGGAGTGTAAGTCGGATGAACACCGGGGAGCTGTTTTTT
CAWSVSRMNTGELFF
>.|TRBV20-1|.|TRBJ1-6
TGCAGTGCTAGTCGGGACAACAATTCACCCCTCCACTTT
CSASRDNNSPLHF
>once|TRBV4-2|TRBD2|TRBJ2-5
TGTGCCAGCAGTCGCGAGGAGCGGGAGGAGACCCAGTACTTC
CASSREEREETQYF
>.|TRBV28|.|TRBJ1-4
TGTGCCACGGGGGGTACTGCAACTAATGAAAAACTGTTTTTT
CATGGTATNEKLFF
>.|TRBV29-1|.|TRBJ2-7
TGCAGCGTGGGGTTTAAAACCAGCTCCTACGAGCAGTACTTC
CSVGFKTSSYEQYF
>.|TRBV4-3|.|TRBJ1-2
TGCGCCAGCAGCCAAGCAAACGGGCTCAGCTATGGCTACACCTTC
CASSQANGLSYGYTF
>.|TRBV18|.|TRBJ2-6
TGTGCCGGCCGGGACGGCCGCTCTGGGGCCAACGTCCTGACTTTC
CAGRDGRSGANVLTF
>.|TRBV5-1|.|TRBJ1-4
TGCGCCAGCAGCTTTGAAAGGGGTAATGAAAAACTGTTTTTT
CASSFERGNEKLFF
>.|TRBV7-2|TRBD2|TRBJ2-1
TGTGCCAGCAGCGCTCAACTAGCGGGAGCCCAGGGGGGTGAGCAGTTCTTC
CASSAQLAGAQGGEQFF
>.|TRBV5-1|.|TRBJ1-2
TGCGCCAGCAGCCAGGGGTTTGGCTACACCTTC
CASSQGFGYTF
>.|TRBV3-1|.|TRBJ2-7
TGTGCCAGCAGCCAAGATTCAGATACCTACGAGCAGTACTTC
CASSQDSDTYEQYF
>.|TRBV2|.|TRBJ1-1
TGTGCCAGCAGGCCTACCGGGACACGGAACACTGAAGCTTTCTTT
CASRPTGTRNTEAFF
>.|TRBV5-1|.|TRBJ2-5
TGCGCCAGCAGCCGAGTCAGGGAGACCCAGTACTTC
CASSRVRETQYF
>.|TRBV5-4|.|TRBJ2-2
TGTGCCAGCAGTCACCGCGGGGGCTCGGGCACCGGGGAGCTGTTTTTT
CASSHRGGSGTGELFF
>.|TRBV5-1|TRBD1|TRBJ2-6
TGCGCCAGCAGCTTGGTGGGACAGGGGGCATTAGGGGCCAACGTCCTGACTTTC
CASSLVGQGALGANVLTF
>.|TRBV7-2|.|TRBJ2-2
TGTGCCAGCAGCTCACGGTCCACCGGGGAGCTGTTTTTT
CASSSRSTGELFF
>.|TRBV24-1|.|TRBJ1-1
TGTGCCACCAGTGACAGGAGTGACACTGAAGCTTTCTTT
CATSDRSDTEAFF
>few|TRBV5-1|.|TRBJ2-3
TGCGCCAGCAGCTTCGAGGGAGGGGGTGATACGCAGTATTTT
CASSFEGGGDTQYF
>.|TRBV19|.|TRBJ1-1
TGTGCCAGTAGTAGATCGGTTGGCCTTGAAGCTTTCTTT
CASSRSVGLEAFF
>.|TRBV2|.|TRBJ1-5
TGTGCCAGCAGTGAACTGGACACCAATCAGCCCCAGCATTTT
CASSELDTNQPQHF
>.|TRBV6-5|.|TRBJ2-2
TGTGCCAGCAGAAGGGAATTCGCCGGGGAGCTGTTTTTT
CASRREFAGELFF
>.|TRBV24-1|.|TRBJ2-2
TGTGCCACCAGTGGTCGAGGTAGGGGGTCGATCGGGGAGCTGTTTTTT
CATSGRGRGSIGELFF
>.|TRBV5-1|.|TRBJ2-5
TGCGCCAGCAGCTGGGGCCTCCAAGAGACCCAGTACTTC
CASSWGLQETQYF